This passage covers 24 T cell receptor beta chains from one sample sequenced in a study of blood T cells in healthy people across ages. Combining a sample-barcoded 5' primer with a J-beta primer mix, a second PCR ran for about 7 to 11 cycles. Via MiXCR, TCRdb re-called the 5' RACE reads, giving one row per CDR3 protein. The data contain around 790,000 distinct CDR3 sequences, around two fifths of them singletons. The material sequenced was blood. All receptors come from a man in his sixties in good health.

The chain has TRBV4-3 and TRBJ2-7; a weak D match, TRBD1 (5 bases). CDR1 LGHNA and CDR2 YSLEER come from the germline V gene. Deletions cut 1 base from V and 0 bases from J, with 7 bases between. This CDR3 is 14 amino acids long. The CDR3 DNA sequence: TGCGCCAGCAGCCAAGTCACAGGCTCCTACGAGCAGTACTTC. This gives the protein CASSQVTGSYEQYF.

This clonotype was observed a single time. The chain is built from TRBV12-3 or TRBV12-4 and TRBJ2-5; 10 bases are shared with TRBD2. The CDR3 loop spans 14 amino acids. With 6 bases clipped from V and 5 bases from J, the junction kept 6 bases outside the gene matches. DNA for the CDR3: TGTGCCAGCAGGTCCCTAGCGGGGGTGGAGACCCAGTACTTC. Translation gives CASRSLAGVETQYF.

The sample holds many counts of this clonotype. The chain carries TRBV7-2 and TRBJ2-4; no clear D. This CDR3 has 13 amino acids. The germline gives CDR1 SGHTA, CDR2 FQGNSA. Trimming took off 0 bases at V and 8 bases at J, with 8 bases between the two ends. In nucleotides, the CDR3 is TGTGCCAGCAGCTTAGCGGAGAGAGACATTCAGTACTTC. Encoded protein: CASSLAERDIQYF.

The rearrangement joins TRBV30 to TRBJ1-5, with TRBD1 as a possible D gene (6 bases). The CDR3 runs 13 residues. Trimming took 1 base from V and 5 from J, leaving 9 bases between them. Germline-derived CDR1 and CDR2 are GTSNPN and SVGIG (reference sequence). This chain's CDR3 is CAWSARGDQPQHF. DNA for the CDR3: TGTGCCTGGAGTGCCAGGGGCGATCAGCCCCAGCATTTT.

CDR3 residues: CASSYEGGRYEKLFF. The CDR3 DNA reads TGTGCCAGCAGTTACGAGGGGGGACGGTATGAAAAACTGTTTTTT. V usage is TRBV6-6 and J usage is TRBJ1-4, with D maybe TRBD1 (6 bases). The germline V gene has CDR1 MNHNY and CDR2 SVGAGI (reference sequence). The CDR3 is 15 residues long. V lost 2 bases and J 6 bases, leaving 13 bases between the germline ends.

The genes are TRBV21-1 and TRBJ2-4; TRBD1 reflects the table's D call only, with no check against the DNA. TRBV21-1 counts as a pseudogene. The CDR3 totals 15 residues. The CDR3 sequence: CASSKSRTEKDIQYF. The CDR3 nucleotides read TGTGCCAGCAGCAAGAGCCGGACAGAGAAAGACATTCAGTACTTC.

This chain connects TRBV15 to TRBJ2-1; the D gene is possibly TRBD1 (5 bases). Trimming shortened V by 1 base and J by 3 bases, and 10 bases separated the two germline ends. Looked up from germline, CDR1 is LNHNV and CDR2 is YYDKDF (reference sequence). The length of the CDR3 is 15 residues. In DNA, the CDR3 is TGTGCCACCAGCAGAGGACAGAATTTCTACAATGAGCAGTTCTTC. As protein: CATSRGQNFYNEQFF.

The CDR3, as DNA: TGTGCCAGCAGTGAGTTCCAGGGGCCCCCACGGACGGATACGCAGTATTTT. This codes for CASSEFQGPPRTDTQYF. The chain joins TRBV6-1 to TRBJ2-3; weak D call: TRBD1 (6 bases). V lost 3 bases, J lost 6 bases, and 22 bases lay in between. The CDR3 extends over 17 amino acids. Germline V CDR1 and CDR2: MNHNS, SASEGT.

In its sample, this clonotype is medium-sized. This sequence joins TRBV7-3 and TRBJ2-1, with 11 bases fitting TRBD2. Trimming took 6 bases from V and 4 from J; bases not matched to a gene: 5. CDR1 and CDR2 (germline): SGHTA, FQGTGA. The CDR3 has 15 amino acids. The CDR3 DNA reads as TGTGCCAGCAGTCAACCTAGCGGGGGGTACAATGAGCAGTTCTTC. This gives the protein CASSQPSGGYNEQFF.

This clonotype was recorded only once. The chain has TRBV7-3 and TRBJ1-2; weak D call: TRBD1 (5 bases). Germline V lookup: CDR1 SGHTA, CDR2 FQGTGA. Between the trimmed V and J ends, which lost 0 bases and 9 bases, there was a span of 20 bases. The CDR3 has 16 residues. CDR3 loop: CASSLTRQGGSGSYTF. CDR3 sequence (DNA): TGTGCCAGCAGCTTAACGAGGCAGGGAGGGAGTGGGAGCTACACCTTC.

The V gene is TRBV12-3 or TRBV12-4, the J gene TRBJ1-2; unclear D gene. V was trimmed by 4 bases and J by 3 bases, leaving 9 bases between them. CDR3 length equals 13 residues. Here the CDR3 DNA reads TGTGCCAGCAGTTCGGTGGCGCACTATGGCTACACCTTC. Residues: CASSSVAHYGYTF.

This clonotype turned up a few times. The chain combines TRBV4-1 with TRBJ2-1, with 10 nucleotides matching TRBD2. The CDR3 covers 16 residues. The junction had 5 bases not matched to a gene; V was cut back by 2 bases and J by 4 bases. Germline-derived CDR1 and CDR2 are MGHRA and YSYEKL. DNA of the CDR3: TGCGCCAGCAGCCAACATAGCGGGGGGATGTACAATGAGCAGTTCTTC. This sequence encodes CASSQHSGGMYNEQFF.

This clonotype has more than one count but fewer than ten. This chain links TRBV12-3 or TRBV12-4 with TRBJ1-4, with D possibly matching TRBD1 (6 bases). Deletions cut 3 bases from V and 8 bases from J, with 13 bases between. CDR3 length: 14 amino acids. The DNA of the CDR3 is TGTGCCAGCAGTTTGGGGGGCGAAGTCGAAAAACTGTTTTTT. This codes for CASSLGGEVEKLFF.

This clonotype was seen only a few times. The chain joins TRBV14 to TRBJ2-4; weak D call: TRBD2 (6 bases). The CDR3 is 14 amino acids. V dropped 1 base and J dropped 9 bases, with 13 bases sitting between them. The germline CDR1 and CDR2 sequences are SGHDN and FVKESK. Here the CDR3 DNA reads TGTGCCAGCAGCCAAGTGGCGCGGGAAGGCATTCAGTACTTC. It translates to CASSQVAREGIQYF.

This chain uses TRBV5-5 with TRBJ2-1; D unresolved. The CDR3 covers 15 residues. Deletions cut 0 bases from V and 10 bases from J, with 17 bases between. Germline V gene data show CDR1 as SGHKS and CDR2 as YYEKEE (reference sequence). The CDR3 region is CASSLDPDGTYEQFF. CDR3 nucleotide sequence: TGTGCCAGCAGCTTGGATCCGGACGGTACCTACGAGCAGTTCTTC.

There are a few counts of this clonotype. The chain couples TRBV12-3 or TRBV12-4 to TRBJ2-7; D perhaps matches TRBD1 (6 bases). The CDR3 has 14 residues. V lost 7 bases and J 3 bases, leaving 16 bases between the germline ends. This CDR3 is CASNDQGHNYEQYF. The CDR3, as DNA: TGTGCCAGCAACGACCAGGGACACAACTACGAGCAGTACTTC.

This clonotype was detected only a few times. The rearrangement links TRBV5-1 to TRBJ2-5, with unresolved D. The CDR3 covers 14 residues. The V end lost 4 bases, the J end lost 2 bases, and 12 bases lay between the germline ends. From germline, CDR1 is SGHRS and CDR2 YFSETQ. The CDR3 protein is CASSITVRQETQYF. CDR3 sequence (DNA): TGCGCCAGCAGCATAACAGTTCGGCAAGAGACCCAGTACTTC. Complete variable domain (other parts from reference TRBV5-1 and TRBJ2-5): KAGVTQTPRYLIKTRGQQVTLSCSPISGHRSVSWYQQTPGQGLQFLFEYFSETQRNKGNFPGRFSGRQFSNSRSEMNVSTLELGDSALYLCASSITVRQETQYFGPGTRLLVL.

This clonotype was seen many times. The V gene is TRBV28, the J gene TRBJ1-1; 9 bases are shared with TRBD1. J was trimmed by 3 bases and V by 7 bases; bases with no gene match: 6. CDR3 length: 14 amino acids. CDR1 is MDHEN, CDR2 SYDVKM, per germline. CDR3 bases: TGTGCCAGCATCGACAGGGGGGGGGACACTGAAGCTTTCTTT. Its protein product is CASIDRGGDTEAFF.

The CDR3 here is CSARSTSGGVNEQFF. In DNA form, the CDR3 reads TGCAGTGCTAGGTCAACTAGTGGGGGGGTTAATGAGCAGTTCTTC. The rearrangement joins TRBV20-1 to TRBJ2-1, with 7 positions matching TRBD2. Trimming at V came to 3 bases and at J to 7 bases, leaving 12 bases not matched to a gene. In germline, CDR1 is DFQATT, CDR2 SNEGSKA (reference sequence). This CDR3 spans 15 amino acids.

The rearrangement links TRBV20-1 to TRBJ2-4, with 14 nucleotides matching TRBD2. V gave up 1 base and J gave up 3 bases; unmatched junction bases: 8. Germline V gene lookup returns CDR1 DFQATT and CDR2 SNEGSKA (reference sequence). The CDR3 loop spans 18 amino acids. The CDR3 nucleotides read TGCAGTGCTAGAGCTAGACTAGCGGGGGGGCCGGTCAAAAACATTCAGTACTTC. It is translated as CSARARLAGGPVKNIQYF.

This clonotype appeared many times. The V call is TRBV6-5, the J call TRBJ2-6; TRBD1 might be the D (5 bases). With 5 bases removed from V and 0 bases from J, the gap between germline ends came to 26 bases. Looked up from germline, CDR1 is MNHEY and CDR2 is SVGAGI. The CDR3 contains 21 residues. The CDR3 bases are TGTGCCAGCAGTAGATACTCGAGGACATATATGGCGGTCTCTGGGGCCAACGTCCTGACTTTC. Amino acids: CASSRYSRTYMAVSGANVLTF.

This clonotype was observed a handful of times. V and J are TRBV27 and TRBJ1-2; no firm D call. CDR3 length equals 12 residues. Per the germline V gene, CDR1 is MNHEY and CDR2 is SMNVEV (reference sequence). Trimming removed 6 bases at V and 0 bases at J, with 5 bases between. The CDR3 coding sequence is TGTGCCAGCAGGGCGGCTAACTATGGCTACACCTTC. Its translation is CASRAANYGYTF.

The chain employs TRBV29-1 and TRBJ1-1; maybe TRBD1 (5 bases). CDR3 length equals 13 residues. Germline V gene sequence: CDR1 SQVTM, CDR2 ANQGSEA. V lost 7 bases, J lost 1 base, and 13 bases lay in between. In DNA form, the CDR3 reads TGCAGCGGTACCAGGGATTCGAACACTGAAGCTTTCTTT. Translated: CSGTRDSNTEAFF.

This chain joins TRBV29-1 and TRBJ1-4, with 7 nucleotides matching TRBD1. The CDR3 contains 13 residues. V dropped 0 bases and J dropped 6; count of bases not matched to a gene: 1. Per germline, CDR1 SQVTM and CDR2 ANQGSEA. In DNA form, the CDR3 reads TGCAGCGTTGAAGAGCAGGGGGATGAAAAACTGTTTTTT. It translates to CSVEEQGDEKLFF.